This section outlines one T cell receptor beta chain sequence together with its context. The record originates from a study of blood T cell repertoires in COVID-19. In the study overall: Sites in the United States, Italy and Spain provided acute and convalescent COVID-19 samples. The cDNA or gDNA used as material had been derived from T cells, B-cell-depleted T cells, or PBMCs.

This CDR3 contains 15 residues. V was clipped by 0 bases and J by 8 bases, with 19 bases between them. Germline V gene data show CDR1 as SQVTM and CDR2 as ANQGSEA. Cohorts were based on clinical histories the participants reported. In the study's own analysis: Amplification with reference gene primers provided the estimates of nucleated cell counts. Assay: immunoSEQ multiplex PCR; the TCRdb copy retains only in-frame clones and omits some. V and J calls and clone size are those listed in that table; D and trimming were worked out from the DNA. The sample lists some 230,000 clones, about 80% seen once, with 1.3% in the top ten.

The sequenced material came from PBMCs or T cells enriched from blood (not recorded which). The origin of this receptor is a woman in her thirties or forties with acute COVID-19. The chain carries TRBV29-1 and TRBJ1-2; tentative D call: TRBD1 (6 bases). CDR3 sequence: CSVEDPDQGFYGYTF. The CDR3 nucleotides are TGCAGCGTTGAAGACCCCGACCAGGGGTTTTACGGCTACACCTTC.